Presented here are 21 T cell receptor beta chains from one specimen sequenced in a study of T cells in localized non-small cell lung cancer. Only in-frame clones appear in the TCRdb table, and some are missing; sequencing was by immunoSEQ multiplex PCR. The sample has some 64,000 clones; roughly four fifths are singletons. The sequencing used PBMCs, collected before any cancer treatment. The receptor source for this set is a man aged 40 to 70 with stage II lung adenocarcinoma.

V and J are TRBV7-2 and TRBJ2-3; the match to TRBD2 covers 14 bases. The CDR3 is 16 residues long. Trimming took 4 bases from V and 2 from J; bases not matched to a gene: 2. Looked up from germline, CDR1 is SGHTA and CDR2 is FQGNSA. The CDR3 spells CASSSGLAGDTDTQYF. Here the CDR3 DNA reads TGTGCCAGCAGCTCGGGACTAGCGGGGGACACAGATACGCAGTATTTT.

V is TRBV9 and J is TRBJ2-2, with D possibly matching TRBD1 (6 bases). CDR1 and CDR2 from the germline V gene are SGDLS and YYNGEE. There are 20 residues in the CDR3. V was shortened by 1 base and J by 3 bases, with 25 bases between the two germline ends. Written as DNA, the CDR3 is TGTGCCAGCAGCGTATCCTATTCTACACAGGGAAGGTACGACACCGGGGAGCTGTTTTTT. Its translation: CASSVSYSTQGRYDTGELFF.

The chain uses TRBV5-4 and TRBJ1-2; D is unresolved. This CDR3 is built from 12 residues. Trimming took 0 bases from V and 4 from J, leaving 4 bases between them. Looked up from germline, CDR1 is SGHNT and CDR2 is YYREEE (reference sequence). CDR3 residues: CASSLGVYGYTF. In DNA form, the CDR3 reads TGTGCCAGCAGCTTGGGGGTCTATGGCTACACCTTC.

V is TRBV5-1 and J is TRBJ1-1; TRBD1 aligns across 7 bases. Germline loops: CDR1 SGHRS, CDR2 YFSETQ. Trimming at V came to 0 bases and at J to 1 base, leaving 3 bases not matched to a gene. This CDR3 has 15 amino acids. The CDR3 sequence: CASSLDRGTNTEAFF. The CDR3 region has the DNA TGCGCCAGCAGCTTGGACAGGGGCACGAACACTGAAGCTTTCTTT. Together with reference TRBV5-1 and TRBJ1-1, the CDR3 gives the full variable domain: KAGVTQTPRYLIKTRGQQVTLSCSPISGHRSVSWYQQTPGQGLQFLFEYFSETQRNKGNFPGRFSGRQFSNSRSEMNVSTLELGDSALYLCASSLDRGTNTEAFFGQGTRLTVV.

CDR3 DNA sequence: TGTGCCAGCAGACCTGAAGCGGGGCATTCCTACAATGAGCAGTTCTTC. It codes for CASRPEAGHSYNEQFF. The chain has TRBV27 and TRBJ2-1; TRBD2 agrees at 7 bases. V was pared by 6 bases and J by 1 base, with 9 bases of the junction left unmatched. This CDR3 is built from 16 residues. Germline CDR1 reads MNHEY; CDR2 reads SMNVEV (reference sequence).

This chain links TRBV10-3 with TRBJ2-1, with 9 positions matching TRBD1. The CDR3 consists of 14 residues. The V and J ends lost 8 bases and 6 bases, in that order; junction bases with no gene match: 8. The germline V gene encodes CDR1 ENHRY and CDR2 SYGVKD. The CDR3 nucleotides read TGTGCCATCGCTAGGGACAGGGAGGGCAATGAGCAGTTCTTC. This gives the protein CAIARDREGNEQFF.

The chain has TRBV7-9 and TRBJ1-3; D may be TRBD1 (6 bases). Deletions cut 5 bases from V and 3 bases from J, with 20 bases between. Germline V lookup: CDR1 SEHNR, CDR2 FQNEAQ (reference sequence). The CDR3 runs to 17 residues. CDR3 in amino acids: CASSPLGQGRGGNTIYF. As DNA, the CDR3 is TGTGCCAGCAGCCCCTTGGGGCAGGGGAGAGGTGGAAACACCATATATTTT.

This clone has ten or more counts. V usage is TRBV5-8 and J usage is TRBJ1-4; no clear D. CDR3 length equals 13 residues. V shed 6 bases and J shed 4 bases, with 10 bases lying between them. Germline V gene sequence: CDR1 SGHTS, CDR2 YDEGEE. CDR3 region: CASIGRLNEKLFF. As DNA, the CDR3 is TGTGCCAGCATCGGACGGCTTAATGAAAAACTGTTTTTT.

The chain recombines TRBV6-1 with TRBJ2-3; perhaps TRBD2 as D (6 bases). V was shortened by 7 bases and J by 5 bases, with 16 bases between the two germline ends. CDR3 size: 14 residues. CDR1 and CDR2 from the germline V gene are MNHNS and SASEGT. CDR3 in amino acids: CASTPIAARDTQYF. For the CDR3, the DNA is TGTGCCAGCACCCCTATAGCGGCACGAGATACGCAGTATTTT.

This clone was seen more than once but under ten times. The V call is TRBV7-8, the J call TRBJ2-7; D is possibly TRBD2 (5 bases). V was cut by 0 bases and J by 4 bases, with 19 bases left in between. CDR1 and CDR2 from the germline V gene are SGHVS and FQNEAQ. This CDR3 is built from 17 residues. This chain's CDR3 is CASSLALGPPSKYEQYF. CDR3 sequence (DNA): TGTGCCAGCAGCTTAGCCTTAGGTCCTCCTAGCAAGTACGAGCAGTACTTC.

This clone was detected a few times. The genes are TRBV5-4 and TRBJ2-7, with a weak D call TRBD2 (5 bases). This CDR3 comprises 16 residues. Trimming took off 3 bases at V and 2 bases at J, with 18 bases between the two ends. The germline V gene encodes CDR1 SGHNT and CDR2 YYREEE (reference sequence). The CDR3 reads CASSSTSGSEAYEQYF. DNA for the CDR3: TGTGCCAGCAGCTCAACAAGTGGTAGCGAGGCCTACGAGCAGTACTTC.

This clone was seen once. CDR3 sequence (DNA): TGTGCCACCAAACAGGAGCGGAACAATTCACCCCTCCACTTT. Its translation is CATKQERNNSPLHF. This chain uses TRBV10-3 with TRBJ1-6; tentatively, D is TRBD1 (5 bases). The germline gives CDR1 ENHRY, CDR2 SYGVKD. The V end was cut by 10 bases, the J end by 7 bases, with 17 bases between. This CDR3 contains 14 residues.

The table lists this clone with a few counts. The chain combines TRBV9 with TRBJ2-2, with a weak D call TRBD1 (6 bases). V was pared by 0 bases and J by 1 base, with 13 bases between. This CDR3 spans 17 amino acids. In germline, CDR1 is SGDLS, CDR2 YYNGEE. Written as DNA, the CDR3 is TGTGCCAGCAGCGTAGAGGTTCGAGGGGGGAACACCGGGGAGCTGTTTTTT. Translated: CASSVEVRGGNTGELFF.

The sample holds one count of this clone. The chain has TRBV7-8 and TRBJ2-1; D unresolved. Looked up from germline, CDR1 is SGHVS and CDR2 is FQNEAQ. Trimming removed 4 bases at V and 0 bases at J, with 25 bases between. The CDR3 loop spans 20 amino acids. The CDR3 sequence is CASSSPRTSIGRSSYNEQFF. CDR3 in DNA: TGTGCCAGCAGCTCTCCCCGGACGAGTATTGGCCGAAGCTCCTACAATGAGCAGTTCTTC.

This chain joins TRBV5-6 and TRBJ2-7; D unresolved. The CDR3 is 12 amino acids. Germline CDR1 and CDR2: SGHDT and YYEEEE. Deletions cut 0 bases from V and 6 bases from J, with 7 bases between. The CDR3 here is CASSLASGEQYF. CDR3 nucleotides: TGTGCCAGCAGCTTGGCCTCGGGCGAGCAGTACTTC. Full variable domain (outside the CDR3, taken from reference TRBV5-6 and TRBJ2-7): DAGVTQSPTHLIKTRGQQVTLRCSPKSGHDTVSWYQQALGQGPQFIFQYYEEEERQRGNFPDRFSGHQFPNYSSELNVNALLLGDSALYLCASSLASGEQYFGPGTRLTVT.

CDR3 bases: TGTGCCTGGAGTGTAGACGGCAGCTCCTACAATGAGCAGTTCTTC. It is translated as CAWSVDGSSYNEQFF. The chain links TRBV30 to TRBJ2-1, with unresolved D. Germline lookup yields CDR1 GTSNPN and CDR2 SVGIG (reference sequence). The V gene lost 0 bases and the J gene lost 0 bases, with 9 bases spanning the gap. This CDR3 contains 15 residues.

This clone was found many times. This chain's CDR3 is CASEEGGVTKETQYF. The CDR3 DNA sequence: TGTGCCAGCGAAGAGGGCGGAGTCACAAAAGAGACCCAGTACTTC. The V and J genes are TRBV21-1 and TRBJ2-5; the DNA was not used to check the table's D call, TRBD2. TRBV21-1 is a pseudogene. This CDR3 has 15 amino acids.

The V and J genes are TRBV7-3 and TRBJ2-1; perhaps TRBD1 as D (5 bases). The length of the CDR3 is 14 residues. With 5 bases removed from V and 8 bases from J, the gap between germline ends came to 16 bases. Germline CDR1 is SGHTA and CDR2 is FQGTGA. The CDR3: CASSRAAQGDEQFF. DNA of the CDR3: TGTGCCAGCAGCCGCGCTGCCCAGGGCGATGAGCAGTTCTTC.

Concerning this clone itself: Compared with germline, one end of the junction differs, possibly owing to a read error. The chain is built from TRBV7-9 and TRBJ2-5, with unresolved D. With the DNA end fitting TRBJ2-7 better, the J assignment may be wrong. The germline CDR1 and CDR2 sequences are SEHNR and FQNEAQ (reference sequence). This CDR3 is built from 12 residues. Here the CDR3 reads CTSSFSGSEQYF. CDR3 nucleotide sequence: TGTACCAGCAGCTTTTCGGGCAGCGAGCAGTACTTC.

This clone is judged medium-sized. The chain links TRBV5-1 to TRBJ2-1; 11 bases match TRBD2. Germline V lookup: CDR1 SGHRS, CDR2 YFSETQ. The CDR3 is made up of 15 amino acids. The V segment lost 3 bases and the J segment 5 bases; nucleotides outside the gene matches: 4. CDR3 sequence: CASSWVAGGNNEQFF. The CDR3, as DNA: TGCGCCAGCAGCTGGGTAGCGGGAGGGAACAATGAGCAGTTCTTC. Variable domain in full (rest from reference TRBV5-1 and TRBJ2-1): KAGVTQTPRYLIKTRGQQVTLSCSPISGHRSVSWYQQTPGQGLQFLFEYFSETQRNKGNFPGRFSGRQFSNSRSEMNVSTLELGDSALYLCASSWVAGGNNEQFFGPGTRLTVL.

This clone was seen just once. CDR3 sequence reads: CASSVGPDQPQHF. In nucleotides, the CDR3 is TGTGCCAGCAGCGTAGGCCCAGATCAGCCCCAGCATTTT. The chain carries TRBV9 and TRBJ1-5; D is ambiguous. Trimming left V 0 bases short and J 5 bases short, with 6 bases between. This CDR3 comprises 13 residues. Germline V gene data show CDR1 as SGDLS and CDR2 as YYNGEE. The complete variable domain, with remaining parts taken from reference TRBV9 and TRBJ1-5, reads DSGVTQTPKHLITATGQRVTLRCSPRSGDLSVYWYQQSLDQGLQFLIQYYNGEERAKGNILERFSAQQFPDLHSELNLSSLELGDSALYFCASSVGPDQPQHFGDGTRLSIL.